Each of the 32 T cell receptor beta chains below was sequenced from the same sample in a study of T cell responses to AZD1222 COVID-19 vaccine (dated by TCRdb to about 2021). Libraries were constructed by the immunoSEQ multiplex PCR assay. In TCRdb, the immuneACCESS table is reduced to in-frame sequences with V and J assigned. These tables do not hold every clone; where another copy was compared, an unresolved V gene accounts for under half, and the others remain unexplained. The sample has fewer than 200,000 clones on record, about 91% of them singletons. The ten largest clones represent 1.5% to 2% of the sample. The meaning of the sample's time point label: baseline before first vaccination. The sample was peripheral blood, taken on day 0 of AZD1222 vaccination. The receptors shown here come from an adult in good health.

This sequence joins TRBV24-1 and TRBJ2-1; tentatively, D is TRBD2 (5 bases). V was clipped by 5 bases and J by 6 bases, with 16 bases between them. CDR3 size: 15 residues. The germline V gene has CDR1 KGHDR and CDR2 SFDVKD. CDR3 protein: CATSAIGLASNEQFF. CDR3 sequence (DNA): TGTGCCACCAGTGCCATTGGGCTAGCCAGCAATGAGCAGTTCTTC.

V gene TRBV27 combines with J gene TRBJ2-2; no reliable D call. This CDR3 region has 12 residues. Germline V gene lookup returns CDR1 MNHEY and CDR2 SMNVEV (reference sequence). Trimming shortened V by 3 bases and J by 5 bases, and 4 bases separated the two germline ends. The CDR3 DNA follows: TGTGCCAGCAGTTTCCTGACCGGGGAGCTGTTTTTT. It yields the protein CASSFLTGELFF.

CDR3 residues: CASSSSPGAETQYF. DNA for the CDR3: TGTGCCAGCAGCTCTAGCCCCGGGGCCGAGACCCAGTACTTC. The J gene is TRBJ2-5, the V gene TRBV7-6; either TRBD1 or TRBD2 may supply D (5 bases each). The CDR3 loop spans 14 amino acids. CDR1 SGHVS and CDR2 FNYEAQ come from the germline V gene. Trimming shortened V by 4 bases and J by 5 bases, and 14 bases separated the two germline ends.

The chain recombines TRBV27 with TRBJ2-7; a weak D match, TRBD1 (6 bases). This CDR3 spans 14 amino acids. Trimming left V 3 bases short and J 5 bases short, with 14 bases between. CDR1 is MNHEY and CDR2 is SMNVEV in the germline V gene (reference sequence). The CDR3: CASSLVKGVNEQYF. CDR3 coding DNA: TGTGCCAGCAGTTTGGTGAAGGGGGTGAACGAGCAGTACTTC.

V usage is TRBV7-2 and J usage is TRBJ1-6; 7 bases align to TRBD1. CDR3 length: 16 amino acids. CDR1 is SGHTA and CDR2 is FQGNSA in the germline V gene. The V segment lost 6 bases and the J segment 8 bases; nucleotides outside the gene matches: 13. The CDR3 DNA reads TGTGCCAGCAGTAACCGGAAGAAGGGGGCTGATTCACCCCTCCACTTT. It is translated as CASSNRKKGADSPLHF.

This rearrangement joins TRBV18 to TRBJ2-6; 8 positions agree with TRBD1. With 6 bases clipped from V and 2 bases from J, the junction kept 6 bases outside the gene matches. CDR1 KGHSH and CDR2 LQKENI come from the germline V gene. The CDR3 spans 16 residues. This chain's CDR3 is CASSDRGFTGANVLTF. The CDR3 bases are TGTGCCAGCTCTGACAGGGGATTCACTGGGGCCAACGTCCTGACTTTC.

CDR3 nucleotide sequence: TGTGCCAGCAGCTCGCAGGGTTCTTTGGGCTATGGCTACACCTTC. Translating gives CASSSQGSLGYGYTF. This rearrangement joins TRBV7-2 to TRBJ1-2; a possible D gene is TRBD1 (5 bases). This CDR3 region has 15 residues. Trimming pared 4 bases from V and 4 bases from J, leaving 16 bases between. Germline-derived CDR1 and CDR2 are SGHTA and FQGNSA.

V usage is TRBV27 and J usage is TRBJ1-2; 9 bases align to TRBD1. The CDR3 extends over 14 amino acids. CDR1 is MNHEY and CDR2 is SMNVEV in the germline V gene (reference sequence). Trimming cost V 3 bases and J 8 bases; bases outside gene matches: 7. CDR3: CASSFSGQGGGYTF. CDR3 in DNA: TGTGCCAGCAGTTTTTCGGGACAGGGCGGCGGCTACACCTTC.

The V gene is TRBV5-4, the J gene TRBJ2-1; D is ambiguous. Germline CDR1 reads SGHNT; CDR2 reads YYREEE (reference sequence). The CDR3 covers 13 residues. V lost 5 bases to trimming and J lost 4 bases, with 10 bases between them. CDR3 region: CASRIYRYNEQFF. The CDR3 region has the DNA TGTGCCAGCAGGATTTATCGGTACAATGAGCAGTTCTTC.

The CDR3 nucleotides are TGTGCCAGCAGAGACTCTAGCGGGAGGGCCAACGAGCAGTTCTTC. Protein: CASRDSSGRANEQFF. The chain uses TRBV2 and TRBJ2-1; TRBD2 aligns across 12 bases. The germline V gene has CDR1 SNHLY and CDR2 FYNNEI. The CDR3 contains 15 residues. The V segment lost 6 bases and the J segment 10 bases; nucleotides outside the gene matches: 10.

The chain couples TRBV4-1 to TRBJ1-5; TRBD1 matches at 10 bases. Germline V gene sequence: CDR1 MGHRA, CDR2 YSYEKL. The CDR3 length is 19 residues. V was clipped by 4 bases and J by 7 bases; unmatched bases: 19. This CDR3 is CASSPLPPPGQGPGQPQHF. CDR3 nucleotides: TGCGCCAGCAGCCCACTTCCCCCTCCGGGACAGGGGCCAGGGCAGCCCCAGCATTTT.

The chain combines TRBV2 with TRBJ1-1; D gene ambiguous. Germline assignment: CDR1 SNHLY and CDR2 FYNNEI. V was pared by 3 bases and J by 5 bases, with 16 bases between. There are 15 residues in the CDR3. The CDR3 coding sequence is TGTGCCAGCAGTGATAGGATGGTAAGTCGAACTGAAGCTTTCTTT. It translates to CASSDRMVSRTEAFF.

The rearrangement joins TRBV5-4 to TRBJ2-2; 16 bases agree with TRBD2. The CDR3 runs 17 residues. Germline V gene sequence: CDR1 SGHNT, CDR2 YYREEE (reference sequence). After removal of 1 base from V and 5 bases from J, the junction contained 2 bases not matched to a gene. The CDR3, as DNA: TGTGCCAGCAGCTTGAAGGGACTAGCGGGAGGGACCGGGGAGCTGTTTTTT. It specifies CASSLKGLAGGTGELFF.

V is TRBV7-8 and J is TRBJ2-1; 9 positions match TRBD1. Germline V CDR1 and CDR2: SGHVS, FQNEAQ. J was trimmed by 8 bases and V by 3 bases; bases with no gene match: 5. CDR3 size: 14 residues. The CDR3 bases are TGTGCCAGCAGCTTCCAACAGGGGGCCGATGAGCAGTTCTTC. The encoded protein is CASSFQQGADEQFF.

The chain recombines TRBV10-3 with TRBJ1-1; 8 nucleotides match TRBD1. J gave up 5 bases and V 8 bases, and 10 bases lay outside the gene matches. This CDR3 is 14 amino acids long. CDR1 and CDR2 (germline): ENHRY, SYGVKD. Here the CDR3 DNA reads TGTGCCATCCGAGAGACAGGGGAGGAAACTGAAGCTTTCTTT. Translating gives CAIRETGEETEAFF.

The chain recombines TRBV6-5 with TRBJ2-2, with unresolved D. The CDR3 totals 15 residues. V dropped 0 bases and J dropped 2 bases, with 7 bases sitting between them. Looked up from germline, CDR1 is MNHEY and CDR2 is SVGAGI. The CDR3 DNA reads as TGTGCCAGCAGTTACTCGACTCCCAACACCGGGGAGCTGTTTTTT. This encodes CASSYSTPNTGELFF.

The V gene is TRBV2, the J gene TRBJ1-5, with D maybe TRBD1 (6 bases). CDR3 size: 15 residues. Trimming removed 0 bases from V and 4 bases from J, with 10 bases in between. Germline V gene sequence: CDR1 SNHLY, CDR2 FYNNEI. The CDR3 DNA follows: TGTGCCAGCAGTGAAGCGCCACAGGGTAATCAGCCCCAGCATTTT. It specifies CASSEAPQGNQPQHF. Full variable domain (remainder filled in from reference TRBV2 and TRBJ1-5): EPEVTQTPSHQVTQMGQEVILRCVPISNHLYFYWYRQILGQKVEFLVSFYNNEISEKSEIFDDQFSVERPDGSNFTLKIRSTKLEDSAMYFCASSEAPQGNQPQHFGDGTRLSIL.

The CDR3 bases are TGTGCCAGCAGCTTGAAAGGGGCCTATAATTCACCCCTCCACTTT. This codes for CASSLKGAYNSPLHF. The chain employs TRBV5-4 and TRBJ1-6; maybe TRBD1 (5 bases). The V gene lost 1 base and the J gene lost 2 bases, with 7 bases spanning the gap. The CDR3 loop spans 15 amino acids. The germline V gene encodes CDR1 SGHNT and CDR2 YYREEE (reference sequence).

The chain's CDR3 is CASRITWTGNQPQHF. The CDR3 nucleotides read TGTGCCAGTAGGATAACTTGGACAGGGAATCAGCCCCAGCATTTT. This chain uses TRBV19 with TRBJ1-5, with TRBD1 identical over 8 bases. Unmatched junction bases numbered 8, after V lost 6 bases and J lost 4 bases. CDR1 and CDR2 from the germline V gene are LNHDA and SQIVND (reference sequence). This CDR3 comprises 15 residues.

The gene calls are TRBV19 and TRBJ2-1, with no clear D. Trimming removed 7 bases at V and 0 bases at J, with 13 bases between. The CDR3 runs to 15 residues. Germline V gives CDR1 LNHDA, CDR2 SQIVND (reference sequence). The CDR3 reads CASIQSASSYNEQFF. The DNA of the CDR3 is TGTGCCAGTATCCAAAGCGCTAGCTCCTACAATGAGCAGTTCTTC. The whole variable domain, filled in from reference TRBV19 and TRBJ2-1, reads DGGITQSPKYLFRKEGQNVTLSCEQNLNHDAMYWYRQDPGQGLRLIYYSQIVNDFQKGDIAEGYSVSREKKESFPLTVTSAQKNPTAFYLCASIQSASSYNEQFFGPGTRLTVL.

The gene calls are TRBV6-6 and TRBJ1-5, with no clear D. The CDR3 runs 13 residues. The ends were cut back, 2 bases at V and 10 bases at J, with 12 bases in the middle. Germline V gives CDR1 MNHNY, CDR2 SVGAGI (reference sequence). CDR3 coding DNA: TGTGCCAGCAGTTACAACCTGTTTGGCCCCCAGCATTTT. As protein: CASSYNLFGPQHF.

The chain carries TRBV6-1 and TRBJ1-1, with D maybe TRBD1 (6 bases). This CDR3 is built from 15 residues. Trimming left V 2 bases short and J 0 bases short, with 10 bases between. The germline V gene has CDR1 MNHNS and CDR2 SASEGT. The chain's CDR3 is CASSESRGMNTEAFF. The CDR3 DNA reads TGTGCCAGCAGTGAATCTAGGGGGATGAACACTGAAGCTTTCTTT.

The gene calls are TRBV28 and TRBJ2-5, with D possibly matching TRBD2 (5 bases). Per germline, CDR1 MDHEN and CDR2 SYDVKM. Trimming stripped 3 bases from V and 7 bases from J, with 15 bases between. CDR3 length: 14 residues. In DNA form, the CDR3 reads TGTGCCAGCAGTTTGATTCGGGGAGTAGGGACCCAGTACTTC. Its translation: CASSLIRGVGTQYF.

The rearrangement joins TRBV5-5 to TRBJ2-1, with 12 nucleotides matching TRBD2. This CDR3 has 15 amino acids. The germline CDR1 and CDR2 sequences are SGHKS and YYEKEE (reference sequence). Unmatched junction bases numbered 5, after V lost 7 bases and J lost 3 bases. In nucleotides, the CDR3 is TGTGCCAGCTCGGGACTAGCGGGTGTCTACAATGAGCAGTTCTTC. Encoded protein: CASSGLAGVYNEQFF.

The chain carries TRBV7-9 and TRBJ1-1; D is unresolved. CDR3 length: 13 amino acids. The germline V and J ends were trimmed by 4 bases and 0 bases, with 6 bases remaining between them. The V gene's germline CDR1 is SEHNR and CDR2 FQNEAQ (reference sequence). CDR3: CASSSEMNTEAFF. The CDR3 DNA reads TGTGCCAGCAGCTCAGAGATGAACACTGAAGCTTTCTTT.

The chain is built from TRBV28 and TRBJ2-5, with D unclear. The V and J ends lost 3 bases and 1 base respectively, with 12 bases between them. In germline, CDR1 is MDHEN, CDR2 SYDVKM. The CDR3 loop spans 15 amino acids. CDR3 sequence (DNA): TGTGCCAGCAGTTTCGGACGGAGCTTCCAAGAGACCCAGTACTTC. Translating gives CASSFGRSFQETQYF.

The chain joins TRBV6-5 to TRBJ2-7, with 9 bases identical to TRBD2. The germline gives CDR1 MNHEY, CDR2 SVGAGI. This CDR3 spans 14 amino acids. The V gene end was trimmed by 6 bases and the J gene end by 2 bases; junction bases not matched to a gene: 5. The CDR3 sequence: CASSRREGTYEQYF. In DNA form, the CDR3 reads TGTGCCAGCAGCCGGCGGGAGGGTACCTACGAGCAGTACTTC.

This clone was counted only a few times. The CDR3 region has the DNA TGTGCCAGCAGTGAAGCTGGCAGGACCTACGAGCAGTACTTC. Translation: CASSEAGRTYEQYF. The chain couples TRBV6-1 to TRBJ2-7; D remains unclear. The length of the CDR3 is 14 residues. Trimming removed 0 bases from V and 2 bases from J, with 8 bases in between. Germline lookup yields CDR1 MNHNS and CDR2 SASEGT.

The chain uses TRBV24-1 and TRBJ2-1; no definite D call. Trimming cost V 3 bases and J 15 bases, with 20 bases left between them. The CDR3 consists of 14 residues. Germline loops: CDR1 KGHDR, CDR2 SFDVKD. CDR3 loop: CATSDISVGTWGFF. CDR3 coding DNA: TGTGCCACCAGTGATATATCGGTTGGCACCTGGGGGTTCTTC.

The chain uses TRBV18 and TRBJ2-5, with TRBD1 matching over 8 bases. V was pared by 5 bases and J by 4 bases, with 12 bases of the junction left unmatched. The germline V gene encodes CDR1 KGHSH and CDR2 LQKENI. This CDR3 is 16 amino acids long. This chain's CDR3 is CASSSTGGRALETQYF. CDR3 bases: TGTGCCAGCTCATCCACAGGGGGACGGGCCCTAGAGACCCAGTACTTC.

This chain uses TRBV7-3 with TRBJ2-5, with TRBD2 as a possible D gene (5 bases). The germline CDR1 and CDR2 sequences are SGHTA and FQGTGA. The CDR3 totals 13 residues. Trimming cost V 6 bases and J 5 bases, with 13 bases left between them. CDR3 coding DNA: TGTGCCAGCAGTCTAGCCAAGGAGGAGACCCAGTACTTC. It codes for CASSLAKEETQYF.

The genes are TRBV28 and TRBJ2-4; no reliable D call. The CDR3 runs 15 residues. Trimming shortened V by 7 bases and J by 2 bases, and 15 bases separated the two germline ends. Germline assignment: CDR1 MDHEN and CDR2 SYDVKM. The CDR3: CASTHATETKNIQYF. CDR3 bases: TGTGCCAGCACCCATGCAACAGAGACCAAAAACATTCAGTACTTC.